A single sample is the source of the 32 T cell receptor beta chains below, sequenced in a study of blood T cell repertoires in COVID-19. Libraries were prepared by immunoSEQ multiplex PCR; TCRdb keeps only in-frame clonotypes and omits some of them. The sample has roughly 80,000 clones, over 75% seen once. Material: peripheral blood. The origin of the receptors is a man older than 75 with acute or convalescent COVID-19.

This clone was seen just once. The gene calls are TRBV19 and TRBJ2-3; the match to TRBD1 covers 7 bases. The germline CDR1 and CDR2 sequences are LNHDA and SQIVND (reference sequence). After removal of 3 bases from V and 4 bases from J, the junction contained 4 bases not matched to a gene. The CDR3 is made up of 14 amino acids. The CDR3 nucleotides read TGTGCCAGTAGTATCGAAGGGGGCCCAGATACGCAGTATTTT. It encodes CASSIEGGPDTQYF.

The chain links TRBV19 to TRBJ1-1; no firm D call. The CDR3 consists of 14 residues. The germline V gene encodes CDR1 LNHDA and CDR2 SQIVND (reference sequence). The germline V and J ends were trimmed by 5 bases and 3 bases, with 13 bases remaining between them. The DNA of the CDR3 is TGTGCCAGTAGTGTGCGACGGGAGGACACTGAAGCTTTCTTT. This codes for CASSVRREDTEAFF.

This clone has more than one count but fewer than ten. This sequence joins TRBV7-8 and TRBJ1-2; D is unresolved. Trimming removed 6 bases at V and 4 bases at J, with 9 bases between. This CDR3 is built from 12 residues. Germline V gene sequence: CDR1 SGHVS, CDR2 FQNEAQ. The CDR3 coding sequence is TGTGCCAGCAGTGCGGGGTCCTATGGCTACACCTTC. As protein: CASSAGSYGYTF.

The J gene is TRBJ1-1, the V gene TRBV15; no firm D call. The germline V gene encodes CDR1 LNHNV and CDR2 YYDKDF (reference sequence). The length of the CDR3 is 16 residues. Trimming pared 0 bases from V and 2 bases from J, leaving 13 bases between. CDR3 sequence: CATSRDRGWTNTEAFF. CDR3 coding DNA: TGTGCCACCAGCAGAGATCGGGGATGGACTAACACTGAAGCTTTCTTT.

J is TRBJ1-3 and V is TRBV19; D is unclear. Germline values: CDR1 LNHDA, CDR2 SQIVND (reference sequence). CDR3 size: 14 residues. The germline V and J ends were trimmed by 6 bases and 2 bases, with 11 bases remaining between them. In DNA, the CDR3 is TGTGCCAGTAGAGTCACAGAGCCTGGAAACACCATATATTTT. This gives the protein CASRVTEPGNTIYF.

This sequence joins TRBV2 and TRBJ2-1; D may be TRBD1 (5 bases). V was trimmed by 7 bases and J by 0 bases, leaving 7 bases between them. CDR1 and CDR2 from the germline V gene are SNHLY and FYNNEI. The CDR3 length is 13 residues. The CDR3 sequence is CASKTDSYNEQFF. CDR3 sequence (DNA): TGTGCCAGCAAGACAGACTCCTACAATGAGCAGTTCTTC. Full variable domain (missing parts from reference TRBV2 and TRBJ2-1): EPEVTQTPSHQVTQMGQEVILRCVPISNHLYFYWYRQILGQKVEFLVSFYNNEISEKSEIFDDQFSVERPDGSNFTLKIRSTKLEDSAMYFCASKTDSYNEQFFGPGTRLTVL.

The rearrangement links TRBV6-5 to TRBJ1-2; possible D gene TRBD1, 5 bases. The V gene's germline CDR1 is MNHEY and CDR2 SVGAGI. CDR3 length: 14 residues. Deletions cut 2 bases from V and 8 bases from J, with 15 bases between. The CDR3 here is CASSYNSGGYGYTF. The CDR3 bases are TGTGCCAGCAGTTACAACTCGGGGGGATACGGCTACACCTTC.

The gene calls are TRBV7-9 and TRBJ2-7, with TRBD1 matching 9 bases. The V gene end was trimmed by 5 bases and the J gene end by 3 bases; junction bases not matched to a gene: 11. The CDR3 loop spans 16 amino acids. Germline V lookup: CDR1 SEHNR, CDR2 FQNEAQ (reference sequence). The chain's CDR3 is CASSPSRGQGSYEQYF. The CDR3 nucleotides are TGTGCCAGCAGCCCCTCCCGGGGACAGGGCAGCTACGAGCAGTACTTC.

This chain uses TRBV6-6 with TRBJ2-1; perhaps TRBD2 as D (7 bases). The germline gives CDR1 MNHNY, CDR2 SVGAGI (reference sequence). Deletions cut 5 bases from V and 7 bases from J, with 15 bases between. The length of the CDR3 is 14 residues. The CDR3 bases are TGTGCCAGCAGTACCCGGGGGGCTGGGAATGAGCAGTTCTTC. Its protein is CASSTRGAGNEQFF.

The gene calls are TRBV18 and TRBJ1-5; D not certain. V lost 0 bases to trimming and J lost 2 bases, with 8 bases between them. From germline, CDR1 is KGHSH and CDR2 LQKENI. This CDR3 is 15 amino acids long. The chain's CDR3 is CASSPPIPGNQPQHF. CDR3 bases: TGTGCCAGCTCACCACCTATTCCCGGCAATCAGCCCCAGCATTTT.

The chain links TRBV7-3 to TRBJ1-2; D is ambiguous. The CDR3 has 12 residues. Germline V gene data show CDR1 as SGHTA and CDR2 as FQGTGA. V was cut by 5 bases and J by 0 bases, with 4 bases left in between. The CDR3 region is CASSTSNYGYTF. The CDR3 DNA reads TGTGCCAGCAGCACTTCTAACTATGGCTACACCTTC. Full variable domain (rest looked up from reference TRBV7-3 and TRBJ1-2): GAGVSQTPSNKVTEKGKYVELRCDPISGHTALYWYRQSLGQGPEFLIYFQGTGAADDSGLPNDRFFAVRPEGSVSTLKIQRTERGDSAVYLCASSTSNYGYTFGSGTRLTVV.

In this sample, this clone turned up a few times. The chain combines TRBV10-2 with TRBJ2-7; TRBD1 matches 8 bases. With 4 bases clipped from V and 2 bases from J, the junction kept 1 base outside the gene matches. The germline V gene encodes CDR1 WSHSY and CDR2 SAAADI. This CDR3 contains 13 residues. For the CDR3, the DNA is TGCGCCAGCAGTGCGGGACAGGCCTACGAGCAGTACTTC. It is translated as CASSAGQAYEQYF.

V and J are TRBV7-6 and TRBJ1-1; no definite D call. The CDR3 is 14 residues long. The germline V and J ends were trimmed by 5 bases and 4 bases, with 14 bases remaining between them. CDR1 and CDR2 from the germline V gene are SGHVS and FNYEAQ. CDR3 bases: TGTGCCAGCAGCCTTGAGGTGACGGGCACTGAAGCTTTCTTT. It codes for CASSLEVTGTEAFF.

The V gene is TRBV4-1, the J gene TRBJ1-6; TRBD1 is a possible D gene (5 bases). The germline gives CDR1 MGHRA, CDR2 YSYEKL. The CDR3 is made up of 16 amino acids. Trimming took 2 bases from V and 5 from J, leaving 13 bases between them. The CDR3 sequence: CASSQLYRPNNSPLHF. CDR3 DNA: TGCGCCAGCAGCCAACTCTACAGGCCCAATAATTCACCCCTCCACTTT.

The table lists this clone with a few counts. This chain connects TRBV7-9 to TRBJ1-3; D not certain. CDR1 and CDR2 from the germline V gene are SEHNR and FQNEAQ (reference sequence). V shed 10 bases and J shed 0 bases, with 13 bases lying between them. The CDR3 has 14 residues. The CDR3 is CATPGGNSGNTIYF. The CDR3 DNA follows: TGTGCCACCCCGGGAGGGAACTCTGGAAACACCATATATTTT.

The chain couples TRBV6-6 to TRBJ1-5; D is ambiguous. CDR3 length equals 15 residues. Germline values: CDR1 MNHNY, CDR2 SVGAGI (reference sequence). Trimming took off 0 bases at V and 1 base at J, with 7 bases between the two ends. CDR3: CASSYSRLSNQPQHF. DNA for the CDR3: TGTGCCAGCAGTTACTCGAGGTTAAGCAATCAGCCCCAGCATTTT.

The CDR3 DNA reads TGCGCCAGCAGCTTTGAGCAGGGATTGCCGTACTTC. Protein: CASSFEQGLPYF. The chain combines TRBV5-1 with TRBJ2-7, with a tentative D call TRBD1 (5 bases). This CDR3 contains 12 residues. The ends were cut back, 2 bases at V and 12 bases at J, with 15 bases in the middle. In germline, CDR1 is SGHRS, CDR2 YFSETQ.

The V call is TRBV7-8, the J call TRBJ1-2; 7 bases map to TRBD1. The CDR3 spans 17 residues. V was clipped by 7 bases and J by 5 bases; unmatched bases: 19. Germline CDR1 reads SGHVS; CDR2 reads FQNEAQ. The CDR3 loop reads CASTQAPPGTEVYGYTF. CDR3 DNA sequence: TGTGCCAGCACCCAAGCACCCCCCGGGACAGAAGTATATGGCTACACCTTC.

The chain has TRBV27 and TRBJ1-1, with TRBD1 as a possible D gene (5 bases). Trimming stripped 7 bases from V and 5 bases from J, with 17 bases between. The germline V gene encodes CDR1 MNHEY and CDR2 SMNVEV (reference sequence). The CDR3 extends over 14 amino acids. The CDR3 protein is CASKEGRGWTEAFF. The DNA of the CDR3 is TGTGCCAGCAAAGAAGGTCGGGGGTGGACTGAAGCTTTCTTT.

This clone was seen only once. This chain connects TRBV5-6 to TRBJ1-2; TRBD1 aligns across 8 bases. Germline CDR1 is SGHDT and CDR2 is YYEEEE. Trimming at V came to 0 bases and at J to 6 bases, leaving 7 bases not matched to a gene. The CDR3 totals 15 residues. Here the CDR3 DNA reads TGTGCCAGCAGCTTGGAGACAGGGGAGGTGGATGGCTACACCTTC. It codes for CASSLETGEVDGYTF.

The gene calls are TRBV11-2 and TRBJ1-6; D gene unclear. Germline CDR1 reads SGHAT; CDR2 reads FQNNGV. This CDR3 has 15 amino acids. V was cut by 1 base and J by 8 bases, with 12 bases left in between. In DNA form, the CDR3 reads TGTGCCAGCAGCTTAGGAGGGAGTTGGGATTCACCCCTCCACTTT. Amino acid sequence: CASSLGGSWDSPLHF.

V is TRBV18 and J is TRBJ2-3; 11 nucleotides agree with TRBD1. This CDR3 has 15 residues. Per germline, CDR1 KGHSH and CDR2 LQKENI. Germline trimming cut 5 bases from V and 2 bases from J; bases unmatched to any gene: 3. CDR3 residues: CASSGQGATTDTQYF. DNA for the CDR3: TGTGCCAGCTCAGGACAGGGGGCCACCACAGATACGCAGTATTTT.

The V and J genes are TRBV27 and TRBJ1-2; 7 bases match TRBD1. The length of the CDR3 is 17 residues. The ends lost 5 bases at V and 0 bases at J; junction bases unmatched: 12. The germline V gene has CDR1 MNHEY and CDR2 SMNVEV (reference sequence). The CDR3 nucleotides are TGTGCCAGCAGTCTACAGGGGACTTACGGAGCTAACTATGGCTACACCTTC. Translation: CASSLQGTYGANYGYTF.

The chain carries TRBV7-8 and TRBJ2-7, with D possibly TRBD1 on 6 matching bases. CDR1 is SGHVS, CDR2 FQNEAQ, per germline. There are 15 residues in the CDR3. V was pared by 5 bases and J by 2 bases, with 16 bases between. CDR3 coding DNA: TGTGCCAGCAGCCCCCGGACAGACCAACCCTACGAGCAGTACTTC. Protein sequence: CASSPRTDQPYEQYF.

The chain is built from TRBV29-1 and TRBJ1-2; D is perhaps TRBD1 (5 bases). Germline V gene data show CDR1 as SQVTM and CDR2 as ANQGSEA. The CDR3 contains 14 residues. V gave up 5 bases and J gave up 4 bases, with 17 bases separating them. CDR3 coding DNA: TGCAGCGTTCCTCTTTCCGGGACTTCCTATGGCTACACCTTC. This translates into CSVPLSGTSYGYTF.

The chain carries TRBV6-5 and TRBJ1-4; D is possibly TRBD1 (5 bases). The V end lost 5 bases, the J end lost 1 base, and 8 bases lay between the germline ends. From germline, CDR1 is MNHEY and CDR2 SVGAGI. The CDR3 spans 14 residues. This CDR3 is CASSNGGTNEKLFF. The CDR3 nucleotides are TGTGCCAGCAGTAACGGGGGAACTAATGAAAAACTGTTTTTT.

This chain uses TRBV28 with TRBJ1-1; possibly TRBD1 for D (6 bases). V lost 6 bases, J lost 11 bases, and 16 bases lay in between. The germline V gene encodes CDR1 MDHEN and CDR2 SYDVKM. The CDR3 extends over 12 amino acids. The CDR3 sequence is CASSPGGTMAFF. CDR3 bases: TGTGCCAGCAGCCCGGGGGGGACAATGGCTTTCTTT.

The CDR3 region is CATSPKTKQQGYQPQHF. CDR3 DNA sequence: TGTGCCACCAGCCCCAAAACTAAACAGCAGGGTTATCAGCCCCAGCATTTT. The chain has TRBV15 and TRBJ1-5; a possible D gene is TRBD1 (5 bases). V lost 5 bases and J 5 bases, leaving 22 bases between the germline ends. Germline V lookup: CDR1 LNHNV, CDR2 YYDKDF (reference sequence). CDR3 length: 17 residues.

Here the CDR3 DNA reads TGTGCCAGCAGTTTCGTAGGGGGCGGCGAGCAGTACTTC. This gives the protein CASSFVGGGEQYF. V is TRBV12-3 or TRBV12-4 and J is TRBJ2-7; 7 bases agree with TRBD1. The CDR3 has 13 residues. Trimming removed 3 bases from V and 6 bases from J; junction bases left unmatched: 5.

The DNA of the CDR3 is TGTGCCAGCAGCTTAGGGGGGACAGACCAAGAGACCCAGTACTTC. Translation gives CASSLGGTDQETQYF. This rearrangement joins TRBV11-3 to TRBJ2-5, with 7 bases that match TRBD1. Germline V gives CDR1 SGHNT, CDR2 YENEEA. V lost 1 base and J lost 0; bases outside the gene matches: 2. The CDR3 is made up of 15 amino acids.

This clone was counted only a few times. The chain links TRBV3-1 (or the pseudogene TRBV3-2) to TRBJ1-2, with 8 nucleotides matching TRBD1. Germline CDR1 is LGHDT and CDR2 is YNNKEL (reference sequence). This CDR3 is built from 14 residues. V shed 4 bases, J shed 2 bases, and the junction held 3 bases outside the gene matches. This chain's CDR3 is CASSRRQGNYGYTF. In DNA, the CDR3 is TGTGCCAGCAGCCGCCGACAGGGGAACTATGGCTACACCTTC.

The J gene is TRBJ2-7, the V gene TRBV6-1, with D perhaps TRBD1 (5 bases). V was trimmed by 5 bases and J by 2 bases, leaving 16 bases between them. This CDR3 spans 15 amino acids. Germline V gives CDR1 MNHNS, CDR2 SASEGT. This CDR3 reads CASSQQATKTYEQYF. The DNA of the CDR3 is TGTGCCAGCAGTCAACAGGCAACGAAGACCTACGAGCAGTACTTC.